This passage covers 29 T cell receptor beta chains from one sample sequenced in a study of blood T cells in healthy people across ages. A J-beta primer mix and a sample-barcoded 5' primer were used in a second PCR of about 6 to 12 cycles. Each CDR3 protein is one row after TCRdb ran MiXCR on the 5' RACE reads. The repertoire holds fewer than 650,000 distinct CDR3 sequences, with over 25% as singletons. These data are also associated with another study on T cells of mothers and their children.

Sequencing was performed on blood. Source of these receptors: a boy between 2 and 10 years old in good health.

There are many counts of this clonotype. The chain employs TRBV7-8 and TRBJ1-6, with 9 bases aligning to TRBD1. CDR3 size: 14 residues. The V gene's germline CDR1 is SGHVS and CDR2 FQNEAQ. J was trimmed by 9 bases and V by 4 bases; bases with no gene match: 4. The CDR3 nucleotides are TGTGCCAGCAGCTCGGGACAGGGACGTTCACCCCTCCACTTT. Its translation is CASSSGQGRSPLHF.

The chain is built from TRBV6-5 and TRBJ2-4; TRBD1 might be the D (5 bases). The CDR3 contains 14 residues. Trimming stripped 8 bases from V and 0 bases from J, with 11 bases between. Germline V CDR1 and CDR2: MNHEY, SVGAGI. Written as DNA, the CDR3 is TGTGCCAGCGGCAGGGTTGGAGCCAAAAACATTCAGTACTTC. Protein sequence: CASGRVGAKNIQYF.

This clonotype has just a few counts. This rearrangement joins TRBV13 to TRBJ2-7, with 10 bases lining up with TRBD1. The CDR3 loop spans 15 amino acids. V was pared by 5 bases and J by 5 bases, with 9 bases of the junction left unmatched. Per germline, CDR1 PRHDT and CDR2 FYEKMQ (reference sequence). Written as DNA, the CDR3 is TGTGCCAGCAGCCCCCGTGGACAGGGGGACCACGAGCAGTACTTC. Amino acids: CASSPRGQGDHEQYF.

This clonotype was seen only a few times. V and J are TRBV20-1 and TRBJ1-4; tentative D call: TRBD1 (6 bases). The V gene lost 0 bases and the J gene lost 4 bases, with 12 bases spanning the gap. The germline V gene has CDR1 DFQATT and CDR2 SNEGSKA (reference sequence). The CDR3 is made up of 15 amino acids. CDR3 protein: CSARDPGRGNEKLFF. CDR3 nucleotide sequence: TGCAGTGCTAGAGATCCGGGCAGGGGTAATGAAAAACTGTTTTTT.

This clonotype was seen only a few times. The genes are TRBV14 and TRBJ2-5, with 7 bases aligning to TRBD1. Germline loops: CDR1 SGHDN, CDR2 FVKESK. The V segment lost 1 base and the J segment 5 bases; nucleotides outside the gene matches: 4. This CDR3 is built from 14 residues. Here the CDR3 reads CASSQVRGRETQYF. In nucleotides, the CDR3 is TGTGCCAGCAGCCAAGTGAGGGGGCGGGAGACCCAGTACTTC.

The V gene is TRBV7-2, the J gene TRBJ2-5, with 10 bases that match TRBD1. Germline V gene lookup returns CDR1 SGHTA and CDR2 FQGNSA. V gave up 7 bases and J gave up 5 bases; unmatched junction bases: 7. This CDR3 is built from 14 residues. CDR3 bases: TGTGCCAGCACTTCGACAGGGGGCGGTGAGACCCAGTACTTC. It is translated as CASTSTGGGETQYF. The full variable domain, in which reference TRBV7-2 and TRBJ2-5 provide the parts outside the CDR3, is GAGVSQSPSNKVTEKGKDVELRCDPISGHTALYWYRQSLGQGLEFLIYFQGNSAPDKSGLPSDRFSAERTGGSVSTLTIQRTQQEDSAVYLCASTSTGGGETQYFGPGTRLLVL.

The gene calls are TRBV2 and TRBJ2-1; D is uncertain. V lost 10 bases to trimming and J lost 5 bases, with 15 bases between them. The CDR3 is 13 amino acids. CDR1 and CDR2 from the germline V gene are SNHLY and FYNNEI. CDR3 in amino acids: CATSTGRHNEQFF. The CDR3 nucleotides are TGTGCCACCTCAACCGGCAGACACAATGAGCAGTTCTTC.

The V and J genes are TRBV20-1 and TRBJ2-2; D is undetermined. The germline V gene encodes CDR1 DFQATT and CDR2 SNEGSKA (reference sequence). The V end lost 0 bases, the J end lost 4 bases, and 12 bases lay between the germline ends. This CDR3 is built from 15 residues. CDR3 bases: TGCAGTGCTAGAGATCGCGTACTACCCACCGGGGAGCTGTTTTTT. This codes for CSARDRVLPTGELFF.

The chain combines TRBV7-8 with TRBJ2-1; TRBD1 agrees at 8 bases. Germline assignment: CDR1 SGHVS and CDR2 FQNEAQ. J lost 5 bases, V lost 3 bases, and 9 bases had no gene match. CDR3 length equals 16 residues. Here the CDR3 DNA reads TGTGCCAGCAGCTTCCCGGACAGGGCAAGTCACAATGAGCAGTTCTTC. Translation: CASSFPDRASHNEQFF.

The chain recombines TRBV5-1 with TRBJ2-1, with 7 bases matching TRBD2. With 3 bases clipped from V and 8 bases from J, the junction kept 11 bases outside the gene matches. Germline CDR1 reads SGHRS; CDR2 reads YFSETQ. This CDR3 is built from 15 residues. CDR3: CASSSGTIGVDEQFF. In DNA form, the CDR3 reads TGCGCCAGCAGCTCCGGGACTATAGGGGTCGATGAGCAGTTCTTC.

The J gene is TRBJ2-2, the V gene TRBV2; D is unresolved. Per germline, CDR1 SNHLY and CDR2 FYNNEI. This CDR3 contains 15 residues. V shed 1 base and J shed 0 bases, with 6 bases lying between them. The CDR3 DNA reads TGTGCCAGCAGTGAAGGACTTTCGAACACCGGGGAGCTGTTTTTT. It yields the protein CASSEGLSNTGELFF. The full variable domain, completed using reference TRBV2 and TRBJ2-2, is EPEVTQTPSHQVTQMGQEVILRCVPISNHLYFYWYRQILGQKVEFLVSFYNNEISEKSEIFDDQFSVERPDGSNFTLKIRSTKLEDSAMYFCASSEGLSNTGELFFGEGSRLTVL.

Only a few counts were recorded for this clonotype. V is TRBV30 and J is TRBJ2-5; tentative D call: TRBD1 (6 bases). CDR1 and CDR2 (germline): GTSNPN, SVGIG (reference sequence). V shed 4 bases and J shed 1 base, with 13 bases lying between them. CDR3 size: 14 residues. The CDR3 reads CAWNRQGIQETQYF. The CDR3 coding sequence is TGTGCCTGGAATCGGCAGGGGATCCAAGAGACCCAGTACTTC.

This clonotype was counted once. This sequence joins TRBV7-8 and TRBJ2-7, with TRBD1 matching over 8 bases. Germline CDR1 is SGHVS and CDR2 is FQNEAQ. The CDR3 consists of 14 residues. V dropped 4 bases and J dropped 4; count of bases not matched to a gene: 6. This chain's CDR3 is CASSYRTGLYEQYF. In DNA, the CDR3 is TGTGCCAGCAGCTATCGGACAGGGTTGTACGAGCAGTACTTC.

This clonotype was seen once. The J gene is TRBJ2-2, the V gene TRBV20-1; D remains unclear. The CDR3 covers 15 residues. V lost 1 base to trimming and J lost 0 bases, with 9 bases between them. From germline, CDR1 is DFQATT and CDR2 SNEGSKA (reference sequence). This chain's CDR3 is CSARATPANTGELFF. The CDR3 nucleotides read TGCAGTGCTAGAGCCACCCCTGCGAACACCGGGGAGCTGTTTTTT.

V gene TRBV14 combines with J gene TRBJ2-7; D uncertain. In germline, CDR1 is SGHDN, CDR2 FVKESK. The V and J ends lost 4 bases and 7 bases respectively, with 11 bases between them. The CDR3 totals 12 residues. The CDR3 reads CASSLITEEQYF. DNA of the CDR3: TGTGCCAGCAGCCTCATCACAGAGGAGCAGTACTTC. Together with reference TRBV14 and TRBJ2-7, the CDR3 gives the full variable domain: EAGVTQFPSHSVIEKGQTVTLRCDPISGHDNLYWYRRVMGKEIKFLLHFVKESKQDESGMPNNRFLAERTGGTYSTLKVQPAELEDSGVYFCASSLITEEQYFGPGTRLTVT.

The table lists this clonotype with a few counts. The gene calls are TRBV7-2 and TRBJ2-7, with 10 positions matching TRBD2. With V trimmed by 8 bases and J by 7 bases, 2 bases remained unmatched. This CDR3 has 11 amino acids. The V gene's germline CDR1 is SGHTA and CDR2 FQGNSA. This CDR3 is CASLAGAEQYF. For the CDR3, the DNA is TGTGCCAGCCTAGCGGGAGCAGAGCAGTACTTC.

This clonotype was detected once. The DNA of the CDR3 is TGTGCCAGCAGTTACGCCCGGAGGTCTGGAAACACCATATATTTT. Translating it yields CASSYARRSGNTIYF. The chain uses TRBV6-5 and TRBJ1-3; D is unresolved. Germline CDR1 reads MNHEY; CDR2 reads SVGAGI. With 2 bases removed from V and 1 base from J, the gap between germline ends came to 9 bases. The CDR3 has 15 residues.

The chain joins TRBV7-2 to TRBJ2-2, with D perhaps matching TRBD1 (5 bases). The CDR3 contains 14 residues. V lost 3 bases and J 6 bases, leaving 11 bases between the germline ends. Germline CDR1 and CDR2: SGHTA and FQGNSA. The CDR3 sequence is CASSLSGMAGELFF. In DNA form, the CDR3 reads TGTGCCAGCAGCTTGTCAGGGATGGCCGGGGAGCTGTTTTTT.

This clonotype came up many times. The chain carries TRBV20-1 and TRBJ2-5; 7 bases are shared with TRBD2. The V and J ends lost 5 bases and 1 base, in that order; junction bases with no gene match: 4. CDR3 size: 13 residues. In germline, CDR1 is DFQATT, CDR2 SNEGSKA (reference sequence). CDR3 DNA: TGCAGTGCTGGGACTAAGGTCCAAGAGACCCAGTACTTC. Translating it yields CSAGTKVQETQYF.

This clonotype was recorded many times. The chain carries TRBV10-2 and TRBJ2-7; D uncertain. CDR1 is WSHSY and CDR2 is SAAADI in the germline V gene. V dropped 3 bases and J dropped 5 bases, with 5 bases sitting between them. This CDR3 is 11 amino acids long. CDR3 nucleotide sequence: TGCGCCAGCAGTGAAATCCACGAGCAGTACTTC. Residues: CASSEIHEQYF.

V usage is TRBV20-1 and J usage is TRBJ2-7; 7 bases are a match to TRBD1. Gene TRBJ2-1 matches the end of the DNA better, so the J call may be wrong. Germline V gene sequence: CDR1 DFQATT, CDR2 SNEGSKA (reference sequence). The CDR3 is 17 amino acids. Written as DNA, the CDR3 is TGCAGTGCTAGAGATCTTAGTCGGGACAGCGAATACAATGAGCAGTTCTTC. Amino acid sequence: CSARDLSRDSEYNEQFF.

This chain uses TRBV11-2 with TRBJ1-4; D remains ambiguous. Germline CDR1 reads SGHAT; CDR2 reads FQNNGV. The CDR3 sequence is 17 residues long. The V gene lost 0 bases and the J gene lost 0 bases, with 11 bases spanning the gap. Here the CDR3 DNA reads TGTGCCAGCAGCTTAGACGCCAGACTCGCAACTAATGAAAAACTGTTTTTT. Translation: CASSLDARLATNEKLFF.

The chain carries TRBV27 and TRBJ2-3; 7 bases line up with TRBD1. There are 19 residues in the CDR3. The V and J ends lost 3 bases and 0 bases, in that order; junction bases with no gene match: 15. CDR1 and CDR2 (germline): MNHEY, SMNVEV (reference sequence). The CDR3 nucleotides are TGTGCCAGCAGTTTCCAGGGACCCGCAGGGGGTACTAGCACAGATACGCAGTATTTT. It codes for CASSFQGPAGGTSTDTQYF.

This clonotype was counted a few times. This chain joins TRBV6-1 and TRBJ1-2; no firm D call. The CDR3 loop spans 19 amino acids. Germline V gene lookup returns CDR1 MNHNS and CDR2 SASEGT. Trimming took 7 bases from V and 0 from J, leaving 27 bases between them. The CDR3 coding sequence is TGTGCCAGCACCCACCGGCGGACGTACCAACGTGAAGCTAACTATGGCTACACCTTC. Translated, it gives CASTHRRTYQREANYGYTF.

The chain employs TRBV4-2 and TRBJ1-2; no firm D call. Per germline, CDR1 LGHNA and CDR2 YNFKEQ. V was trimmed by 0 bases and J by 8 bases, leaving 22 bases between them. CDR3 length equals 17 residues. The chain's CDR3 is CASSQEASSGEVGGYTF. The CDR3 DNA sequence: TGTGCCAGCAGCCAAGAGGCGTCGTCCGGGGAGGTTGGGGGCTACACCTTC.

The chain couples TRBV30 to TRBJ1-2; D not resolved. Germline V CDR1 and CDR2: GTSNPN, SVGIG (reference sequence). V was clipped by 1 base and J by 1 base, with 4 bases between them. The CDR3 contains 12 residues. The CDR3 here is CAWSGDNYGYTF. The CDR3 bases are TGTGCCTGGAGTGGAGATAACTATGGCTACACCTTC.

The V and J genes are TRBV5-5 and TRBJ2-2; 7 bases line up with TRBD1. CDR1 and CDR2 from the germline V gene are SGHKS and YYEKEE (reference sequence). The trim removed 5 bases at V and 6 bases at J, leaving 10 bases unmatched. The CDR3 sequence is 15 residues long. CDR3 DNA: TGTGCCAGCAGTCTCCAGGCAGGGGGTCCCGGGGAGCTGTTTTTT. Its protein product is CASSLQAGGPGELFF.

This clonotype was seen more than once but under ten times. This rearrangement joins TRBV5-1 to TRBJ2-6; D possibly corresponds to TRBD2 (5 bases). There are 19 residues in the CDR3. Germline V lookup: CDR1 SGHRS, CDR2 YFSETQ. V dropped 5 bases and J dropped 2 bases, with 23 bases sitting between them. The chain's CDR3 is CASRSGNYVTGAGANVLTF. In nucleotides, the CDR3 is TGCGCCAGCAGGTCTGGGAACTACGTAACCGGGGCTGGGGCCAACGTCCTGACTTTC. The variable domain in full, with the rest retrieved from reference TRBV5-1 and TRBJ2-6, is KAGVTQTPRYLIKTRGQQVTLSCSPISGHRSVSWYQQTPGQGLQFLFEYFSETQRNKGNFPGRFSGRQFSNSRSEMNVSTLELGDSALYLCASRSGNYVTGAGANVLTFGAGSRLTVL.

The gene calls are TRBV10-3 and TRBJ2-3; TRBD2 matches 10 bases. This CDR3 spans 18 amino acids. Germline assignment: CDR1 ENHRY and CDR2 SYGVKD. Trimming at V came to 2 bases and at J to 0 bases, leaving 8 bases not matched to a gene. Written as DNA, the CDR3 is TGTGCCATCAGTGAGAGTACGGCTAGCGGGGGTAGCACAGATACGCAGTATTTT. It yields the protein CAISESTASGGSTDTQYF.